This record looks at one T cell receptor (beta chain) sequence and its context. Its antigen remains unknown. The sample holds other DNA sequences that translate to the same CDR3. The source of the sample is a study of shared clonotypes between healthy human individuals. Study-wide results and limits: Rarefaction analysis demonstrated incomplete sorted-subset sequencing notwithstanding large depth.

Trimming took 5 bases from V and 4 from J, leaving 11 bases between them. Germline V gives CDR1 MDHEN, CDR2 SYDVKM. The CDR3 has 13 amino acids. CD4+ cells were split into CD45RA+ naive and CD45RA-negative memory subsets. Method: immunoSEQ multiplex PCR; TCRdb's copy keeps in-frame clones and lacks some. This table holds 2.3 million or so clones, 80% to 95% found once. The source of this sequence is a man between 18 and 29 years old in good health. Some clones in this sample may be carry-over from other donors' samples. The chain has TRBV28 and TRBJ1-2; D gene uncertain. Sequencing was done on a sample of naive CD4+ T cells from PBMCs. Subset given: CD45RA+ positively selected. The CDR3, as DNA: TGTGCCAGCAGTCCCAGGTCGAGCTATGGCTACACCTTC. The encoded protein is CASSPRSSYGYTF.